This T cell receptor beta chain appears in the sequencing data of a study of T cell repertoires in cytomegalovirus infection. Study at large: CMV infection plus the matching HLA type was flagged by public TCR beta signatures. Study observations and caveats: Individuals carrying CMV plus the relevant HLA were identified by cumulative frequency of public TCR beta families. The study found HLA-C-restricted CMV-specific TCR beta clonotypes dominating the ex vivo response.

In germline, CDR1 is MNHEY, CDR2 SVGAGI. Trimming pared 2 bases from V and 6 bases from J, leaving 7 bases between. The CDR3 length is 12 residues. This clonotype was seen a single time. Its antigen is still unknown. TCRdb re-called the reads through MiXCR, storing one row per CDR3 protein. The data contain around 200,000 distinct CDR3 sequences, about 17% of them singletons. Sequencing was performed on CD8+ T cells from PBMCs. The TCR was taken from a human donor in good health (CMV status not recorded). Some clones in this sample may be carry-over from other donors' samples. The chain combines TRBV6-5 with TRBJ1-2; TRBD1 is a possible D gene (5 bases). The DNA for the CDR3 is TGTGCCAGCAGTTACCAGGGACATGGCTACACCTTC. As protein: CASSYQGHGYTF.